This TCR beta chain was sequenced during a study of blood T cell repertoires in COVID-19. Study information: Samples of COVID-19 (acute and convalescent) were obtained from the United States, Italy and Spain. Nucleic acid was either cDNA or gDNA, and it came from T cells, B-cell-depleted T cells, or PBMCs.

In the source study's methods: The authors estimated nucleated cell counts from reference gene primer amplification. Here immunoSEQ multiplex PCR was the method, and the copy in TCRdb shows in-frame clones only, minus some. That table supplies the V and J calls and clone size; D and trimming were determined from the DNA. The sample consists of 200,000 to 250,000 clones, about 78% of them appearing once. Germline trimming cut 4 bases from V and 3 bases from J; bases unmatched to any gene: 8. The CDR3 consists of 16 residues. Germline loops: CDR1 SGHNT, CDR2 YYREEE (reference sequence). Sequenced input: peripheral blood. The source of this sequence is a woman in her seventies with acute or convalescent COVID-19. The genes are TRBV5-4 and TRBJ2-1; 9 nucleotides match TRBD2. The CDR3 spells CASSLLRREGYNEQFF. CDR3 sequence (DNA): TGTGCCAGCAGCCTCCTCCGGCGGGAGGGCTACAATGAGCAGTTCTTC.